Described below is a single TCR beta chain sequence and its context. This sample is part of a study of T-cell reconstitution after alpha-beta-depleted transplantation in children. TCRbeta library construction was performed incorporating unique molecular identifiers. TCRdb passed the PCR reads through MiXCR, listing each CDR3 protein once. Here the sample spans some 550,000 distinct CDR3 sequences, around 19% being singletons. V was shortened by 7 bases and J by 7 bases, with 14 bases between the two germline ends. The CDR3 loop spans 14 amino acids. Germline values: CDR1 SNHLY, CDR2 FYNNEI. Sequenced here: PBMCs from the stem cell graft donor, sampled from the stem cell graft. This receptor was taken from a human donor who donated a stem cell graft to a child with acute lymphoblastic leukemia. The chain links TRBV2 to TRBJ1-6; no definite D call. In nucleotides, the CDR3 is TGTGCCAGCACACGGGCGGGCAGAAATTCACCCCTCCACTTT. Protein product: CASTRAGRNSPLHF. Full variable domain (remainder filled in from reference TRBV2 and TRBJ1-6): EPEVTQTPSHQVTQMGQEVILRCVPISNHLYFYWYRQILGQKVEFLVSFYNNEISEKSEIFDDQFSVERPDGSNFTLKIRSTKLEDSAMYFCASTRAGRNSPLHFGNGTRLTVT.